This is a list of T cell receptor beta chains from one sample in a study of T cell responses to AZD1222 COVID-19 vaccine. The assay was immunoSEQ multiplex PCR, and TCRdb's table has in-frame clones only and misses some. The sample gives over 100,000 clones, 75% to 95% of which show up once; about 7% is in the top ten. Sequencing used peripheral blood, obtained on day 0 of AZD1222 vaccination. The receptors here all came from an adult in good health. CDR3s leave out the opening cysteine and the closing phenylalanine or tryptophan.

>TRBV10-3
AIRTGNYGYT
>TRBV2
ASSEYIGGYEQY
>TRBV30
AWRSRGLVNSPLH
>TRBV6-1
ASSDPQGNIGYT
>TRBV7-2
ASSLVGSGGDTQY
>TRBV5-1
ASSPSSYRGNTIY
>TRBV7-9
ASTVEGGNTIY
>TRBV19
ASSIGKNQPQH
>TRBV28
ASSLSEQF
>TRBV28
ASSFEGLGTDTQY
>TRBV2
ASSEPRTMNTEAF
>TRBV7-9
ASSLRGNGYT
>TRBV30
ATDRARGYT
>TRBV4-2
ASSQAGGSPLH
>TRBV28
ATLINRAGYNSPLH
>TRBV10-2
ASKPTGLAYNEQF
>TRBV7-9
ASTPSANEKLF
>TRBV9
ASSTRRSLSTDTQY
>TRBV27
ASAQGNYGYT
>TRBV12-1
ASSFATGTGLTDTQY
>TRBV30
AWILTPGQGGTEAF
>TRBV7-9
ASSLDRADEQF
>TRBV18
ASSSGGANTGELF
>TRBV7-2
ASSQPTGDRGNQPQH
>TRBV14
ASSRGGLGPGGYGYT
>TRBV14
ASSLAGTNQPQH
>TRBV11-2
ASSLAWSSYNEQF
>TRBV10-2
ASQDREDQPQH
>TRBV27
ASSLSHPAYRTQY
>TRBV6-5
ASSYRPDSRGEQY
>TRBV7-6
ASSLVSGSEQY
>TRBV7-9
ASSAWTGVSSYNSPLH
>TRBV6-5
ASSRLAGLNEQF
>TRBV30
AWSQGSDQPQH
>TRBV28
ASLNPGQGASFLQQY